What follows is one T cell receptor beta chain and its context. Within the sample, other DNA sequences also encode this same CDR3. The data originate from a study of OX40 agonist ivuxolimab in advanced cancers. Across the whole study: Patients received intravenous ivuxolimab every 2 weeks at 0.01 to 10 mg/kg. More than 35% of patients had received prior checkpoint inhibitor therapy.

Assay used: immunoSEQ multiplex PCR; TCRdb lists only in-frame clones, some missing. Of about 100,000 clones in the sample, 85% to 95% were seen once. Germline values: CDR1 SGHTA, CDR2 FQGNSA. The CDR3 totals 13 residues. V lost 2 bases and J lost 5, with 9 bases in between. The chain couples TRBV7-2 to TRBJ2-5; D not resolved. The sample here was CD4+ or CD8+ T cells sorted from blood, taken in a trial of the OX40 agonist ivuxolimab. The receptor was derived from an adult with an advanced solid tumor such as melanoma, head and neck, liver or kidney cancer. CDR3 DNA sequence: TGTGCCAGCAGCTTATCCCTCGGGGAGACCCAGTACTTC. Protein product: CASSLSLGETQYF.